The 19 T cell receptor beta chains presented below share a single source sample, sequenced in a study of blood T cell repertoires in COVID-19. Sequenced by immunoSEQ multiplex PCR; TCRdb stores in-frame clones only, minus some. The table lists 30,000 to 40,000 clones, roughly 90% of them singletons, with roughly 6.1% in the top ten. Sequenced sample: peripheral blood. The receptors stem from a human donor in a cohort sampled during active COVID-19.

The chain has TRBV2 and TRBJ1-2; 8 positions agree with TRBD1. Germline trimming cut 0 bases from V and 12 bases from J; bases unmatched to any gene: 9. CDR3 length: 14 amino acids. Germline V gene data show CDR1 as SNHLY and CDR2 as FYNNEI. The CDR3 nucleotides read TGTGCCAGCAGTGAAGCGGTACAGGGGGGGAGGCACACCTTC. Its translation is CASSEAVQGGRHTF.

V gene TRBV25-1 combines with J gene TRBJ2-5; unclear D gene. V was pared by 3 bases and J by 7 bases, with 9 bases between. Looked up from germline, CDR1 is MGHDK and CDR2 is SYGVNS. The CDR3 sequence is 12 residues long. The CDR3 region has the DNA TGTGCCAGCAGTGATCCGGTTGGGACCCAGTACTTC. As protein: CASSDPVGTQYF.

The chain carries TRBV28 and TRBJ2-1, with a tentative D call TRBD2 (6 bases). Germline V gene lookup returns CDR1 MDHEN and CDR2 SYDVKM. Trimming shortened V by 6 bases and J by 7 bases, and 13 bases separated the two germline ends. This CDR3 has 13 amino acids. CDR3 bases: TGTGCCAGCAGCCCCGGGGGAGGTAATGAGCAGTTCTTC. Encoded protein: CASSPGGGNEQFF.

The rearrangement links TRBV2 to TRBJ2-1; 7 nucleotides match TRBD2. The CDR3 consists of 14 residues. The germline gives CDR1 SNHLY, CDR2 FYNNEI. Trimming took 6 bases from V and 5 from J; bases not matched to a gene: 7. This chain's CDR3 is CASRAVGGNNEQFF. CDR3 nucleotides: TGTGCCAGCAGGGCAGTGGGGGGGAACAATGAGCAGTTCTTC.

This clone was detected a few times. CDR3 protein: CASSYRGLYTGELFF. For the CDR3, the DNA is TGTGCCAGCAGTTACAGGGGCCTTTACACCGGGGAGCTGTTTTTT. The V call is TRBV6-5, the J call TRBJ2-2; maybe TRBD1 (5 bases). This CDR3 has 15 amino acids. Between the trimmed V and J ends, which lost 2 bases and 3 bases, there was a span of 10 bases. Germline values: CDR1 MNHEY, CDR2 SVGAGI.

The chain carries TRBV6-4 and TRBJ2-5, with 10 positions matching TRBD1. Trimming cost V 2 bases and J 4 bases; bases outside gene matches: 7. Germline-derived CDR1 and CDR2 are MRHNA and SNTAGT. The CDR3 runs to 16 residues. CDR3 nucleotides: TGTGCCAGCAGTGACCCGGGACAGGGGAAAGGAGAGACCCAGTACTTC. This codes for CASSDPGQGKGETQYF.

This chain joins TRBV21-1 and TRBJ1-5; the table's D call, TRBD1, has no DNA check behind it. TRBV21-1 is deemed a pseudogene. This CDR3 spans 15 amino acids. The chain's CDR3 is CASSARQGYNQPQHF. CDR3 DNA: TGTGCCAGCAGCGCAAGACAGGGGTACAATCAGCCCCAGCATTTT.

The genes are TRBV2 and TRBJ2-7; a weak D match, TRBD1 (5 bases). This CDR3 has 13 residues. Trimming removed 2 bases at V and 3 bases at J, with 8 bases between. Looked up from germline, CDR1 is SNHLY and CDR2 is FYNNEI. CDR3 coding DNA: TGTGCCAGCAGTGAACTGGACATCTACGAGCAGTACTTC. Its translation: CASSELDIYEQYF.

This chain uses TRBV9 with TRBJ2-3; 7 bases fit TRBD2. The germline V gene has CDR1 SGDLS and CDR2 YYNGEE. Losses at the gene ends were 0 bases for V and 3 bases for J; bases not matched to a gene: 13. The CDR3 is 18 residues long. The CDR3 DNA reads TGTGCCAGCAGCGTAGTAGCTGGGGGGGGATCCTCAACAGATACGCAGTATTTT. Protein sequence: CASSVVAGGGSSTDTQYF.

The genes are TRBV20-1 and TRBJ1-5; unclear D gene. The V gene lost 3 bases and the J gene lost 0 bases, with 6 bases spanning the gap. Looked up from germline, CDR1 is DFQATT and CDR2 is SNEGSKA (reference sequence). CDR3 length: 13 amino acids. For the CDR3, the DNA is TGCAGTGCTAGTCAGTATAGCAATCAGCCCCAGCATTTT. This sequence encodes CSASQYSNQPQHF.

The chain joins TRBV6-5 to TRBJ1-4, with D unclear. Germline V CDR1 and CDR2: MNHEY, SVGAGI. V was pared by 0 bases and J by 8 bases, with 16 bases between. The CDR3 sequence is 16 residues long. The CDR3 DNA follows: TGTGCCAGCAGTTACTCCTTAACAGTCCGGGAGGAAAAACTGTTTTTT. This gives the protein CASSYSLTVREEKLFF.

V and J are TRBV19 and TRBJ2-1, with TRBD2 matching 10 bases. The CDR3 is 15 residues long. V shed 3 bases, J shed 4 bases, and the junction held 3 bases outside the gene matches. CDR1 is LNHDA and CDR2 is SQIVND in the germline V gene (reference sequence). The CDR3 nucleotides are TGTGCCAGTAGTATCAGCGGGGGGGTGTACAATGAGCAGTTCTTC. It is translated as CASSISGGVYNEQFF.

CDR3 amino acids: CASTTNRGGRYTEAFF. The CDR3 nucleotides are TGTGCCAGCACCACTAACAGGGGCGGGAGGTACACTGAAGCTTTCTTT. The chain uses TRBV5-6 and TRBJ1-1; the match to TRBD1 covers 7 bases. Germline V CDR1 and CDR2: SGHDT, YYEEEE. V lost 6 bases to trimming and J lost 3 bases; unmatched junction nucleotides: 14. The CDR3 totals 16 residues. Drawing the rest from reference TRBV5-6 and TRBJ1-1, the complete variable domain is DAGVTQSPTHLIKTRGQQVTLRCSPKSGHDTVSWYQQALGQGPQFIFQYYEEEERQRGNFPDRFSGHQFPNYSSELNVNALLLGDSALYLCASTTNRGGRYTEAFFGQGTRLTVV.

This rearrangement joins TRBV19 to TRBJ2-7; 12 bases align to TRBD1. Germline-derived CDR1 and CDR2 are LNHDA and SQIVND (reference sequence). The CDR3 covers 15 residues. The junction had 2 bases not matched to a gene; V was cut back by 3 bases and J by 2 bases. The CDR3 DNA sequence: TGTGCCAGTAGTATTCGGGACAGGGGGCCCTACGAGCAGTACTTC. It translates to CASSIRDRGPYEQYF. The full variable domain, with the rest looked up from reference TRBV19 and TRBJ2-7, is DGGITQSPKYLFRKEGQNVTLSCEQNLNHDAMYWYRQDPGQGLRLIYYSQIVNDFQKGDIAEGYSVSREKKESFPLTVTSAQKNPTAFYLCASSIRDRGPYEQYFGPGTRLTVT.

This chain links TRBV7-9 with TRBJ2-1; TRBD2 matches 11 bases. This CDR3 has 19 amino acids. Germline V gives CDR1 SEHNR, CDR2 FQNEAQ (reference sequence). The trim removed 1 base at V and 0 bases at J, leaving 8 bases unmatched. CDR3 nucleotides: TGTGCCAGCAGCTTAGGTGTAGCGGGAGGGCCCAACTCCTACAATGAGCAGTTCTTC. Amino acid sequence: CASSLGVAGGPNSYNEQFF.

This clone turned up a few times. The rearrangement links TRBV5-1 to TRBJ2-5; perhaps TRBD1 as D (6 bases). Looked up from germline, CDR1 is SGHRS and CDR2 is YFSETQ. The CDR3 is 14 amino acids. Trimming cost V 5 bases and J 2 bases, with 13 bases left between them. CDR3 coding DNA: TGCGCCAGCAGTCACCCCGGGACACAAGAGACCCAGTACTTC. It codes for CASSHPGTQETQYF.

The genes are TRBV7-2 and TRBJ2-2; no definite D call. V was pared by 6 bases and J by 4 bases, with 15 bases between. Per germline, CDR1 SGHTA and CDR2 FQGNSA. The length of the CDR3 is 15 residues. CDR3 in DNA: TGTGCCAGCAGTTTCGACGGGTCCCTCACCGGGGAGCTGTTTTTT. This translates into CASSFDGSLTGELFF.

The chain employs TRBV2 and TRBJ2-1, with TRBD1 matching over 8 bases. The germline gives CDR1 SNHLY, CDR2 FYNNEI. The CDR3 covers 16 residues. Trimming removed 6 bases from V and 0 bases from J; junction bases left unmatched: 7. The CDR3 DNA follows: TGTGCCAGCAGACCCCGGACAGGGAGCTCCTACAATGAGCAGTTCTTC. This gives the protein CASRPRTGSSYNEQFF. Full variable domain (remainder filled in from reference TRBV2 and TRBJ2-1): EPEVTQTPSHQVTQMGQEVILRCVPISNHLYFYWYRQILGQKVEFLVSFYNNEISEKSEIFDDQFSVERPDGSNFTLKIRSTKLEDSAMYFCASRPRTGSSYNEQFFGPGTRLTVL.

The V and J genes are TRBV19 and TRBJ2-6; D is unclear. This CDR3 is built from 16 residues. Between the trimmed V and J ends, which lost 4 bases and 0 bases, there was a span of 10 bases. CDR1 is LNHDA, CDR2 SQIVND, per germline (reference sequence). CDR3 DNA sequence: TGTGCCAGTAGTACAAGCTGGAGCTCTGGGGCCAACGTCCTGACTTTC. Protein: CASSTSWSSGANVLTF.